These 14 T cell receptor beta chains were all obtained from the same sample, sequenced in a study of T cell responses to AZD1222 COVID-19 vaccine. Clones were read by immunoSEQ multiplex PCR, and TCRdb kept only the in-frame ones, dropping some. The sample shows around 170,000 clones, approximately 91% of them seen only once. The material was peripheral blood, obtained on day 0 of AZD1222 vaccination. The receptors derive from an adult in good health.

The chain carries TRBV24-1 and TRBJ2-3, with 8 bases identical to TRBD2. This CDR3 contains 15 residues. Germline V gives CDR1 KGHDR, CDR2 SFDVKD. V shed 5 bases and J 2 bases; nucleotides not matched to a gene: 5. The CDR3 loop is CATSVGSGNTDTQYF. The CDR3 DNA sequence: TGTGCCACCAGTGTCGGTAGCGGGAACACAGATACGCAGTATTTT.

The J gene is TRBJ1-1, the V gene TRBV6-5; D not certain. The CDR3 extends over 15 amino acids. V was cut by 6 bases and J by 3 bases, with 17 bases left in between. Germline V gene sequence: CDR1 MNHEY, CDR2 SVGAGI. The CDR3, as DNA: TGTGCCAGCAGCCAAAGGATCACGAGATACACTGAAGCTTTCTTT. Translating it yields CASSQRITRYTEAFF.

This sequence joins TRBV9 and TRBJ2-3, with D possibly called TRBD1 or TRBD2 (5 bases each). The CDR3 is 16 amino acids. Looked up from germline, CDR1 is SGDLS and CDR2 is YYNGEE. Trimming took off 2 bases at V and 0 bases at J, with 13 bases between the two ends. CDR3 coding DNA: TGTGCCAGCAGCGTCCCCCGGGGCGGTAGCACAGATACGCAGTATTTT. Encoded protein: CASSVPRGGSTDTQYF.

CDR3 residues: CASSLSRSRTDTQYF. CDR3 nucleotide sequence: TGTGCCAGCAGCTTATCCCGCTCCCGCACAGATACGCAGTATTTT. This rearrangement joins TRBV7-2 to TRBJ2-3; D unresolved. V dropped 2 bases and J dropped 1 base, with 10 bases sitting between them. In germline, CDR1 is SGHTA, CDR2 FQGNSA. CDR3 size: 15 residues.

V gene TRBV10-2 combines with J gene TRBJ1-5; 8 bases map to TRBD1. The germline V gene has CDR1 WSHSY and CDR2 SAAADI. Trimming at V came to 4 bases and at J to 3 bases, leaving 8 bases not matched to a gene. The CDR3 covers 16 residues. CDR3 residues: CASSGGWDRPNQPQHF. The CDR3 bases are TGCGCCAGCAGTGGCGGGTGGGACAGGCCCAATCAGCCCCAGCATTTT.

J is TRBJ1-3 and V is TRBV6-4; D is undetermined. Germline lookup yields CDR1 MRHNA and CDR2 SNTAGT. The CDR3 loop spans 20 amino acids. Trimming cost V 0 bases and J 0 bases, with 21 bases left between them. This CDR3 is CASSDSTASGTVYSGNTIYF. CDR3 bases: TGTGCCAGCAGTGACTCGACGGCCAGTGGAACCGTCTACTCTGGAAACACCATATATTTT.

This clone was counted many times. V usage is TRBV25-1 and J usage is TRBJ1-1; tentative D call: TRBD1 (5 bases). This CDR3 contains 13 residues. The germline V gene encodes CDR1 MGHDK and CDR2 SYGVNS. With 5 bases removed from V and 4 bases from J, the gap between germline ends came to 11 bases. In DNA form, the CDR3 reads TGTGCCAGCAGTCCCCTGGGGGGCACTGAAGCTTTCTTT. This gives the protein CASSPLGGTEAFF. Based on the CDR3 plus reference TRBV25-1 and TRBJ1-1, the full variable domain is EADIYQTPRYLVIGTGKKITLECSQTMGHDKMYWYQQDPGMELHLIHYSYGVNSTEKGDLSSESTVSRIRTEHFPLTLESARPSHTSQYLCASSPLGGTEAFFGQGTRLTVV.

J is TRBJ1-2 and V is TRBV19; D unresolved. The CDR3 spans 13 residues. Germline V gene data show CDR1 as LNHDA and CDR2 as SQIVND (reference sequence). V gave up 2 bases and J gave up 2 bases, with 6 bases separating them. The CDR3 bases are TGTGCCAGTAGTATAATCCGGAACTATGGCTACACCTTC. Translation gives CASSIIRNYGYTF.

The chain is built from TRBV6-6 and TRBJ2-7, with TRBD1 matching 7 bases. This CDR3 has 14 amino acids. V lost 7 bases, J lost 0 bases, and 6 bases stayed unmatched. Germline lookup yields CDR1 MNHNY and CDR2 SVGAGI (reference sequence). CDR3 DNA: TGTGCCAGCACAGGGGGTTGGGGCTCCTACGAGCAGTACTTC. Translated: CASTGGWGSYEQYF.

This clone has a handful of counts. The chain couples TRBV5-1 to TRBJ1-2; 8 bases align to TRBD1. Trimming at V came to 4 bases and at J to 2 bases, leaving 10 bases not matched to a gene. Germline CDR1 SGHRS, CDR2 YFSETQ. The CDR3 length is 16 residues. The CDR3 sequence: CASSQGTGWGNYGYTF. The DNA for the CDR3 is TGCGCCAGCAGCCAGGGGACAGGATGGGGCAACTATGGCTACACCTTC. Drawing the rest from reference TRBV5-1 and TRBJ1-2, the complete variable domain is KAGVTQTPRYLIKTRGQQVTLSCSPISGHRSVSWYQQTPGQGLQFLFEYFSETQRNKGNFPGRFSGRQFSNSRSEMNVSTLELGDSALYLCASSQGTGWGNYGYTFGSGTRLTVV.

V gene TRBV2 combines with J gene TRBJ2-7; 10 bases align to TRBD2. This CDR3 spans 14 amino acids. Unmatched junction bases numbered 4, after V lost 5 bases and J lost 3 bases. Germline V gives CDR1 SNHLY, CDR2 FYNNEI. The CDR3 DNA is TGTGCCAGCAGTTCCGGGACTAGCGACTACGAGCAGTACTTC. Translated, it gives CASSSGTSDYEQYF. The full variable domain, with the rest looked up from reference TRBV2 and TRBJ2-7, is EPEVTQTPSHQVTQMGQEVILRCVPISNHLYFYWYRQILGQKVEFLVSFYNNEISEKSEIFDDQFSVERPDGSNFTLKIRSTKLEDSAMYFCASSSGTSDYEQYFGPGTRLTVT.

This chain uses TRBV6-5 with TRBJ2-7, with D uncertain. Trimming took off 4 bases at V and 4 bases at J, with 8 bases between the two ends. Germline V lookup: CDR1 MNHEY, CDR2 SVGAGI. The CDR3 has 12 residues. The CDR3 DNA sequence: TGTGCCAGCAGTTCCCCAACTTACGAGCAGTACTTC. This translates into CASSSPTYEQYF.

This chain joins TRBV5-1 and TRBJ2-1; 10 nucleotides match TRBD2. CDR3 size: 15 residues. With V trimmed by 4 bases and J by 4 bases, 5 bases remained unmatched. Germline V gene lookup returns CDR1 SGHRS and CDR2 YFSETQ. The CDR3 loop is CASSMGTSAYNEQFF. DNA of the CDR3: TGCGCCAGCAGCATGGGGACTAGCGCGTACAATGAGCAGTTCTTC.

This chain joins TRBV2 and TRBJ2-3, with 7 bases identical to TRBD1. Per the germline V gene, CDR1 is SNHLY and CDR2 is FYNNEI. J gave up 5 bases and V 10 bases, and 6 bases lay outside the gene matches. The CDR3 is 12 amino acids. CDR3 loop: CATTDRVDTQYF. CDR3 DNA sequence: TGTGCCACCACAGACAGGGTAGATACGCAGTATTTT.